This entry describes one TCR beta chain. CDR3 size: 15 residues. CDR1 is SGHVS, CDR2 FNYEAQ, per germline. Deletions cut 2 bases from V and 5 bases from J, with 12 bases between. The sample is drawn from a study of blood T cell repertoires in COVID-19. Study-level information: Samples came from the United States, Italy and Spain, spanning acute and convalescent COVID-19. PBMCs, B-cell-depleted T cells, or T cells provided the cDNA or gDNA that made up the material.

In the authors' methods: Amplification from reference gene primers served as the basis for estimated nucleated cell counts. Using immunoSEQ multiplex PCR, the repertoire was profiled, and TCRdb retains in-frame clones only, with some absent. Clone size and V and J calls were adopted from that table, with D and trimming inferred from the DNA. Here the sample spans roughly 200,000 clones, roughly 89% being singletons. Specimen: peripheral blood. The chain recombines TRBV7-6 with TRBJ2-2; TRBD1 might be the D (6 bases). This clonotype originated in a man aged 50 or older with acute or convalescent COVID-19. The CDR3 DNA sequence: TGTGCCAGCAGCTTACAGGGGTTGTGGACCGGGGAGCTGTTTTTT. Translation: CASSLQGLWTGELFF.